These 23 T cell receptor beta chains came from one sample sequenced in a study of shared clonotypes between healthy human individuals. Assay used: immunoSEQ multiplex PCR; TCRdb lists only in-frame clones, some missing. Of around 2,000,000 clones listed, about 95% are singletons. In the naive CD8 group, cells lacked CD45RO and were positively selected for CCR7, so terminally differentiated effector memory CD45RA+ cells were left out. Sequencing used naive CD8+ T cells sorted from blood. The receptor set was obtained from a man aged 18 to 29 in good health.

The CDR3 protein is CAWSVTTGEPFGEKLFF. The CDR3 nucleotides are TGTGCCTGGAGTGTAACGACAGGGGAGCCTTTTGGGGAAAAACTGTTTTTT. The chain uses TRBV30 and TRBJ1-4; 8 bases map to TRBD1. V was pared by 0 bases and J by 8 bases, with 14 bases of the junction left unmatched. CDR3 length equals 17 residues. Germline V gene lookup returns CDR1 GTSNPN and CDR2 SVGIG (reference sequence).

The chain combines TRBV25-1 with TRBJ2-6, with D unresolved. CDR3 size: 17 residues. Trimming shortened V by 4 bases and J by 4 bases, and 17 bases separated the two germline ends. Germline assignment: CDR1 MGHDK and CDR2 SYGVNS. CDR3 residues: CASSAGTDLSGANVLTF. CDR3 nucleotide sequence: TGTGCCAGCAGTGCCGGAACTGACCTCTCCGGGGCCAACGTCCTGACTTTC.

The chain couples TRBV7-8 to TRBJ2-3, with D possibly being TRBD2 (7 bases). Trimming pared 0 bases from V and 6 bases from J, leaving 13 bases between. The CDR3 consists of 15 residues. Germline V lookup: CDR1 SGHVS, CDR2 FQNEAQ. As DNA, the CDR3 is TGTGCCAGCAGCTTAGCCTGGGGGGGCGGGGATACGCAGTATTTT. This sequence encodes CASSLAWGGGDTQYF.

V and J are TRBV6-5 and TRBJ2-3, with D perhaps TRBD1 (5 bases). CDR1 and CDR2 (germline): MNHEY, SVGAGI. The V end lost 6 bases, the J end lost 7 bases, and 14 bases lay between the germline ends. The CDR3 loop spans 13 amino acids. As DNA, the CDR3 is TGTGCCAGCAGCCCCGGACACGCATATACGCAGTATTTT. Its translation is CASSPGHAYTQYF.

CDR3 DNA sequence: TGTGCCAGCAGCTTAGCGTCTAGCGGGGGGGCGGGGGCCCAAGAGACCCAGTACTTC. Amino acid sequence: CASSLASSGGAGAQETQYF. V is TRBV7-8 and J is TRBJ2-5, with 12 positions matching TRBD2. With 0 bases clipped from V and 1 base from J, the junction kept 9 bases outside the gene matches. The CDR3 runs 19 residues. The germline gives CDR1 SGHVS, CDR2 FQNEAQ. The variable domain in full, with the rest retrieved from reference TRBV7-8 and TRBJ2-5, is GAGVSQSPRYKVAKRGQDVALRCDPISGHVSLFWYQQALGQGPEFLTYFQNEAQLDKSGLPSDRFFAERPEGSVSTLKIQRTQQEDSAVYLCASSLASSGGAGAQETQYFGPGTRLLVL.

Notes on this clone: A much larger clone differs by one base, so this may be a read error. The same CDR3 also results from other DNA sequences found in this sample. The chain has TRBV13 and TRBJ2-3, with D unclear. Looked up from germline, CDR1 is PRHDT and CDR2 is FYEKMQ (reference sequence). CDR3 length: 12 amino acids. V lost 4 bases and J 1 base, leaving 3 bases between the germline ends. CDR3 in DNA: TGTGCCAGCAGCTGGGGCACAGATACGCAGTATTTT. It encodes CASSWGTDTQYF.

The chain joins TRBV27 to TRBJ2-7, with a tentative D call TRBD1 (6 bases). The length of the CDR3 is 15 residues. With 6 bases removed from V and 2 bases from J, the gap between germline ends came to 17 bases. Germline V CDR1 and CDR2: MNHEY, SMNVEV (reference sequence). The CDR3 reads CASSVTGTLTYEQYF. CDR3 nucleotide sequence: TGTGCCAGCAGCGTCACAGGGACCCTAACCTACGAGCAGTACTTC.

Notes on this clone: At the DNA level, this CDR3 is encoded by other sequences in the same sample as well. The gene calls are TRBV4-1 and TRBJ2-7; D gene ambiguous. There are 14 residues in the CDR3. Trimming stripped 0 bases from V and 2 bases from J, with 8 bases between. The V gene's germline CDR1 is MGHRA and CDR2 YSYEKL. Here the CDR3 reads CASSQDTETYEQYF. The CDR3 coding sequence is TGCGCCAGCAGCCAAGATACAGAAACCTACGAGCAGTACTTC.

J is TRBJ1-5 and V is TRBV29-1; 8 nucleotides align to TRBD1. The CDR3 has 15 residues. V lost 6 bases, J lost 3 bases, and 10 bases stayed unmatched. Germline V lookup: CDR1 SQVTM, CDR2 ANQGSEA. The DNA for the CDR3 is TGCAGCGTGAGGGAGGGGACAGGAATCAATCAGCCCCAGCATTTT. Its protein product is CSVREGTGINQPQHF.

This rearrangement joins TRBV19 to TRBJ2-7, with TRBD2 matching over 8 bases. This CDR3 comprises 13 residues. CDR1 LNHDA and CDR2 SQIVND come from the germline V gene (reference sequence). Trimming took 5 bases from V and 3 from J; bases not matched to a gene: 3. CDR3 sequence reads: CASSPREDYEQYF. The CDR3 nucleotides are TGTGCCAGTAGTCCGCGGGAGGACTACGAGCAGTACTTC.

This clone showed up just once. This chain links TRBV27 with TRBJ2-7, with a possible D match to TRBD2 (6 bases). The V and J ends lost 6 bases and 6 bases respectively, with 18 bases between them. This CDR3 spans 14 amino acids. Germline CDR1 is MNHEY and CDR2 is SMNVEV (reference sequence). DNA for the CDR3: TGTGCCAGCAGGGGACTCGAGGGTTCGTTCGAGCAGTACTTC. Protein product: CASRGLEGSFEQYF.

This clone was found once. The sample holds other DNA sequences that translate to the same CDR3. The rearrangement links TRBV10-2 to TRBJ2-2; D ambiguous. Germline loops: CDR1 WSHSY, CDR2 SAAADI. V shed 7 bases and J shed 3 bases, with 3 bases lying between them. The CDR3 length is 11 residues. DNA for the CDR3: TGCGCCAGCACTGACACCGGGGAGCTGTTTTTT. It is translated as CASTDTGELFF.

This clone was seen a few times. The rearrangement uses TRBV21-1 and TRBJ1-2. TRBV21-1 is labeled a pseudogene. The CDR3 sequence is 16 residues long. The CDR3 DNA sequence: TGTGCCAGCAGCAAAGAGGGGACGAAGCTATTTGGTGGCTACACCTTC. Encoded protein: CASSKEGTKLFGGYTF.

The chain carries TRBV6-4 and TRBJ1-2; no firm D call. Germline V gene data show CDR1 as MRHNA and CDR2 as SNTAGT. The CDR3 runs to 12 residues. The ends were cut back, 2 bases at V and 5 bases at J, with 6 bases in the middle. In DNA, the CDR3 is TGTGCCAGCAGTGACGACGGGTATGGCTACACCTTC. Translation: CASSDDGYGYTF.

CDR3 sequence: CASSPTFGSEAFF. The CDR3 DNA sequence: TGTGCCAGCAGTCCTACTTTCGGGTCTGAAGCTTTCTTT. The chain carries TRBV27 and TRBJ1-1, with no clear D. Trimming took 5 bases from V and 6 from J, leaving 13 bases between them. Germline-derived CDR1 and CDR2 are MNHEY and SMNVEV (reference sequence). The CDR3 runs 13 residues.

The V gene is TRBV11-2, the J gene TRBJ1-5; TRBD1 might be the D (6 bases). Germline V gives CDR1 SGHAT, CDR2 FQNNGV. V shed 5 bases and J shed 3 bases, with 14 bases lying between them. The CDR3 covers 15 residues. The CDR3 bases are TGTGCCAGCAGCCATATAGGGGGACCCAATCAGCCCCAGCATTTT. This codes for CASSHIGGPNQPQHF.

The chain uses TRBV27 and TRBJ2-7; 9 positions match TRBD1. Trimming took 5 bases from V and 6 from J; bases not matched to a gene: 8. Per germline, CDR1 MNHEY and CDR2 SMNVEV (reference sequence). There are 14 residues in the CDR3. The CDR3 coding sequence is TGTGCCAGCAGTCCCGGGACAGGGATAGGCGAGCAGTACTTC. This codes for CASSPGTGIGEQYF.

J is TRBJ2-7 and V is TRBV6-5; 7 bases fit TRBD1. Trimming at V came to 5 bases and at J to 5 bases, leaving 9 bases not matched to a gene. This CDR3 is 14 amino acids long. The germline V gene encodes CDR1 MNHEY and CDR2 SVGAGI. The CDR3 protein is CASSPRTGLHEQYF. CDR3 nucleotides: TGTGCCAGCAGTCCCCGGACAGGCCTCCACGAGCAGTACTTC.

The chain combines TRBV7-8 with TRBJ2-7, with D perhaps matching TRBD2 (6 bases). V was pared by 5 bases and J by 4 bases, with 24 bases between. Germline V gene data show CDR1 as SGHVS and CDR2 as FQNEAQ. The CDR3 totals 17 residues. CDR3: CASSLPEGSPAGYEQYF. Written as DNA, the CDR3 is TGTGCCAGCAGCCTCCCGGAGGGAAGTCCCGCGGGGTACGAGCAGTACTTC.

V is TRBV5-1 and J is TRBJ1-4, with D possibly being TRBD1 (5 bases). V shed 2 bases and J shed 7 bases, with 9 bases lying between them. CDR3 size: 13 residues. Per the germline V gene, CDR1 is SGHRS and CDR2 is YFSETQ. As DNA, the CDR3 is TGCGCCAGCAGCTTCCAGGGAGGTGAAAAACTGTTTTTT. Protein: CASSFQGGEKLFF. Combining the CDR3 with reference TRBV5-1 and TRBJ1-4 gives the whole variable domain KAGVTQTPRYLIKTRGQQVTLSCSPISGHRSVSWYQQTPGQGLQFLFEYFSETQRNKGNFPGRFSGRQFSNSRSEMNVSTLELGDSALYLCASSFQGGEKLFFGSGTQLSVL.

This chain links TRBV6-5 with TRBJ1-5, with D unclear. CDR1 is MNHEY and CDR2 is SVGAGI in the germline V gene. CDR3 length equals 15 residues. V lost 6 bases and J lost 2, with 14 bases in between. The CDR3 loop is CASSLWPGGNQPQHF. Here the CDR3 DNA reads TGTGCCAGCAGCTTGTGGCCGGGAGGCAATCAGCCCCAGCATTTT.

The chain couples TRBV28 to TRBJ1-6, with a possible D match to TRBD1 (5 bases). Germline lookup yields CDR1 MDHEN and CDR2 SYDVKM. Trimming removed 4 bases from V and 14 bases from J, with 21 bases in between. The CDR3 runs 15 residues. The DNA of the CDR3 is TGTGCCAGCAGTTCCCGCAGGGCGCCGGGTAGCGCCCTCCACTTT. Its translation is CASSSRRAPGSALHF. The full variable domain, in which reference TRBV28 and TRBJ1-6 provide the parts outside the CDR3, is DVKVTQSSRYLVKRTGEKVFLECVQDMDHENMFWYRQDPGLGLRLIYFSYDVKMKEKGDIPEGYSVSREKKERFSLILESASTNQTSMYLCASSSRRAPGSALHFGNGTRLTVT.

This sequence joins TRBV15 and TRBJ1-3; perhaps TRBD1 as D (6 bases). The germline gives CDR1 LNHNV, CDR2 YYDKDF (reference sequence). V dropped 0 bases and J dropped 6 bases, with 12 bases sitting between them. This CDR3 contains 15 residues. The CDR3 DNA sequence: TGTGCCACCAGCAGAGATCAGGGGCCGGCAAACACCATATATTTT. Protein sequence: CATSRDQGPANTIYF. Drawing the rest from reference TRBV15 and TRBJ1-3, the complete variable domain is DAMVIQNPRYQVTQFGKPVTLSCSQTLNHNVMYWYQQKSSQAPKLLFHYYDKDFNNEADTPDNFQSRRPNTSFCFLDIRSPGLGDTAMYLCATSRDQGPANTIYFGEGSWLTVV.